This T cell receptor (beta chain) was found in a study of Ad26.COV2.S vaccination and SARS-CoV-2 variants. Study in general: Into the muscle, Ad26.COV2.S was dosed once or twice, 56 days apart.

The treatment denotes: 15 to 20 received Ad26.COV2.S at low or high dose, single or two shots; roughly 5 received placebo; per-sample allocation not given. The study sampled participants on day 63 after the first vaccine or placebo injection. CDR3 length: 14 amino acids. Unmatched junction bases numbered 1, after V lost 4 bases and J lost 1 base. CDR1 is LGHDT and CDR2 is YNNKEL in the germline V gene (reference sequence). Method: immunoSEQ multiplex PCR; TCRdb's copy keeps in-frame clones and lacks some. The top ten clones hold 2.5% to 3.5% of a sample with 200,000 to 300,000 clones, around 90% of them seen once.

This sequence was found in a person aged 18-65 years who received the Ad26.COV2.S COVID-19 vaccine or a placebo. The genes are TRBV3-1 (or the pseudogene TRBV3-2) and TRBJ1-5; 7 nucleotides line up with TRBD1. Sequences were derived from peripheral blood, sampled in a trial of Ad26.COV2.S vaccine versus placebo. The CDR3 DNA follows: TGTGCCAGCAGCCGACAGGGAAGCAATCAGCCCCAGCATTTT. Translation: CASSRQGSNQPQHF.